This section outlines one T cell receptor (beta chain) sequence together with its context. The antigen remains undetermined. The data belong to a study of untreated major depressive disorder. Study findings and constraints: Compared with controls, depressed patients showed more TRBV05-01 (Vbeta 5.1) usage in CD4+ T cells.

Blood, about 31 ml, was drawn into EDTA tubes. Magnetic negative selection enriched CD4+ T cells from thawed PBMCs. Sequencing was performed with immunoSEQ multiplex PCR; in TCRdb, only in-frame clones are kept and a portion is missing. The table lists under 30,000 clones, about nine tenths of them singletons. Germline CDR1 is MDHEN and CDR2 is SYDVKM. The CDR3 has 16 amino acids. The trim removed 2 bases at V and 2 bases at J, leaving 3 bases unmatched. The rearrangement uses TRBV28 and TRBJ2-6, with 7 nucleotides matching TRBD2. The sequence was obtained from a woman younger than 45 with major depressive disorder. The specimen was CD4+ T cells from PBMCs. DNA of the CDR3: TGTGCCAGCAGTTTACTCGGGGGGACTGGGGCCAACGTCCTGACTTTC. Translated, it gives CASSLLGGTGANVLTF.